This T cell receptor (beta chain) appears in the sequencing data of a study of control samples from healthy donors and cancer patients. The germline gives CDR1 SNHLY, CDR2 FYNNEI. This CDR3 is built from 15 residues. The V and J ends lost 2 bases and 8 bases respectively, with 15 bases between them. Using immunoSEQ multiplex PCR, the repertoire was profiled, and TCRdb retains in-frame clones only, with some absent. This table has about 120,000 clones, about 95% appearing once. Sample: blood. The receptor comes from a man aged 25 to 45 in good health. The V and J genes are TRBV2 and TRBJ1-4; possibly TRBD1 for D (5 bases). CDR3 bases: TGTGCCAGCAGTGAATCCAGGGTCATAGGAGAAAAACTGTTTTTT. Amino acid sequence: CASSESRVIGEKLFF.